This TCR beta chain was captured by sequencing in a study of OX40 agonist ivuxolimab in advanced cancers. Background on the study: Of the participants, about 40% had some prior anti-PD-1, anti-PD-L1 or anti-CTLA-4 therapy, which was allowed.

Assay: immunoSEQ multiplex PCR; the TCRdb copy retains only in-frame clones and omits some. The profile covers tens of thousands of clones, with 94% appearing a single time and more than 15% taken by the ten largest. CDR3 size: 15 residues. The germline V gene encodes CDR1 SGHTA and CDR2 FQGTGA. Trimming shortened V by 1 base and J by 4 bases, and 14 bases separated the two germline ends. The sequences come from CD4+ or CD8+ T cells sorted from blood, collected in a trial of the OX40 agonist ivuxolimab. This chain connects TRBV7-3 to TRBJ2-7; tentative D call: TRBD1 (6 bases). This clonotype was obtained from an adult with an advanced solid tumor such as melanoma, head and neck, liver or kidney cancer. The CDR3 region is CASSLMGQGGYEQYF. In DNA form, the CDR3 reads TGTGCCAGCAGCTTAATGGGACAAGGCGGGTACGAGCAGTACTTC.